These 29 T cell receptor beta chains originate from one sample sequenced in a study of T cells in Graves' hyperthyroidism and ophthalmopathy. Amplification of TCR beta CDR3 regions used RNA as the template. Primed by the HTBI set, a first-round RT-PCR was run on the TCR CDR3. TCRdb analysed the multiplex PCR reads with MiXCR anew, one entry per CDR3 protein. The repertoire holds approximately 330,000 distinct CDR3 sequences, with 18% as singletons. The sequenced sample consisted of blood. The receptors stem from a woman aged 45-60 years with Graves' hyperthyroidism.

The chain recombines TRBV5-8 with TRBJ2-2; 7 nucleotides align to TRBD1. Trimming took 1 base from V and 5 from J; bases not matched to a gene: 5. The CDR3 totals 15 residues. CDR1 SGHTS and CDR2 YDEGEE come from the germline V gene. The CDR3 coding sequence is TGTGCCAGCAGCTTGTACAGGGGTGTTACCGGGGAGCTGTTTTTT. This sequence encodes CASSLYRGVTGELFF.

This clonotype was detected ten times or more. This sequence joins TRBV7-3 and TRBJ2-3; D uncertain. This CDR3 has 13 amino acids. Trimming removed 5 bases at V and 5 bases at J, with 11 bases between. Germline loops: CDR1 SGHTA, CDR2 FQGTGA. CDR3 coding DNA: TGTGCCAGCAGCCCAGAAAGAGGAGATACGCAGTATTTT. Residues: CASSPERGDTQYF.

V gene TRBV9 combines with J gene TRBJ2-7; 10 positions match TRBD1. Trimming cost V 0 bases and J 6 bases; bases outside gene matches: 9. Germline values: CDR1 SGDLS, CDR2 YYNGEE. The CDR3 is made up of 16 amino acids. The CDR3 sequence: CASSVGSGTGAGEQYF. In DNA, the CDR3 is TGTGCCAGCAGCGTAGGTTCCGGGACAGGGGCCGGCGAGCAGTACTTC. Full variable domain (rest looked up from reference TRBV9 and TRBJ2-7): DSGVTQTPKHLITATGQRVTLRCSPRSGDLSVYWYQQSLDQGLQFLIQYYNGEERAKGNILERFSAQQFPDLHSELNLSSLELGDSALYFCASSVGSGTGAGEQYFGPGTRLTVT.

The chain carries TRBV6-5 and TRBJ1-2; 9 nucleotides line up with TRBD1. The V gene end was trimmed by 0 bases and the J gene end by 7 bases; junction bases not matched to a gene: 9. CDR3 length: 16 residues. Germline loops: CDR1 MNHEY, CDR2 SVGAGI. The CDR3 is CASSYSPRQGVRGYTF. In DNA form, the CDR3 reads TGTGCCAGCAGTTACTCGCCTCGACAGGGGGTCCGTGGCTACACCTTC.

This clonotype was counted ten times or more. The DNA of the CDR3 is TGTGCCAGCAGCCGTGACAGTTTATATGGCTACACCTTC. The encoded protein is CASSRDSLYGYTF. V and J are TRBV5-5 and TRBJ1-2; possibly TRBD1 for D (5 bases). CDR3 length: 13 residues. CDR1 and CDR2 from the germline V gene are SGHKS and YYEKEE (reference sequence). The V and J ends lost 4 bases and 5 bases respectively, with 12 bases between them. The full variable domain, rest sourced from reference TRBV5-5 and TRBJ1-2, is DAGVTQSPTHLIKTRGQQVTLRCSPISGHKSVSWYQQVLGQGPQFIFQYYEKEERGRGNFPDRFSARQFPNYSSELNVNALLLGDSALYLCASSRDSLYGYTFGSGTRLTVV.

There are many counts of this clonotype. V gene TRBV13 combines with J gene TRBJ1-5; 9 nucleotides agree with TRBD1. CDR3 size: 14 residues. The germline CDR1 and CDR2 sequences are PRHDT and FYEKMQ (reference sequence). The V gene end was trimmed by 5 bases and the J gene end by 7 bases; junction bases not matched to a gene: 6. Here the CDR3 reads CASSRGQGFQPQHF. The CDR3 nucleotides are TGTGCCAGCAGCCGGGGACAGGGTTTCCAGCCCCAGCATTTT.

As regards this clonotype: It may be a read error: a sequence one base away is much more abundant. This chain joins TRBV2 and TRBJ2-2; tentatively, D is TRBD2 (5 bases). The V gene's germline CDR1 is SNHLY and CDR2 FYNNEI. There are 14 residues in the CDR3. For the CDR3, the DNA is TGTGCCAGCAGTGAGGGATACGGGATCGGGGAGCTGTCTTTT. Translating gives CASSEGYGIGELSF.

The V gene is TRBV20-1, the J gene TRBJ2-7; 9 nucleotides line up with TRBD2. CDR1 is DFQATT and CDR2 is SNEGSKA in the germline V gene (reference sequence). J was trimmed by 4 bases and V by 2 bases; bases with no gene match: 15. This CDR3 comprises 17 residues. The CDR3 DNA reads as TGCAGTGCTAGATCATCTACGCCGACTAGCGGACCTTACGAGCAGTACTTC. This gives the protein CSARSSTPTSGPYEQYF.

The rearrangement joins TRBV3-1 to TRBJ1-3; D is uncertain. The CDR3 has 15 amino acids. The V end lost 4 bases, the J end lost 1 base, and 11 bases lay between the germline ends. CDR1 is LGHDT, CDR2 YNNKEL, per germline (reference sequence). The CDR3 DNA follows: TGTGCCAGCAGCCTCTTTACAGCGTCTGGAAACACCATATATTTT. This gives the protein CASSLFTASGNTIYF.

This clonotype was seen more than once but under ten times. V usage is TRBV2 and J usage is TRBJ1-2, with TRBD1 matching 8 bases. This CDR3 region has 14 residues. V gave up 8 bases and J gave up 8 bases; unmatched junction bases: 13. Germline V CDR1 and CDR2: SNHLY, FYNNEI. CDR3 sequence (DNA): TGTGCCAGCGGGGGGACAGGACCATTCAGAGGCTACACCTTC. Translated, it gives CASGGTGPFRGYTF. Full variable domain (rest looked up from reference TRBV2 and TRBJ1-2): EPEVTQTPSHQVTQMGQEVILRCVPISNHLYFYWYRQILGQKVEFLVSFYNNEISEKSEIFDDQFSVERPDGSNFTLKIRSTKLEDSAMYFCASGGTGPFRGYTFGSGTRLTVV.

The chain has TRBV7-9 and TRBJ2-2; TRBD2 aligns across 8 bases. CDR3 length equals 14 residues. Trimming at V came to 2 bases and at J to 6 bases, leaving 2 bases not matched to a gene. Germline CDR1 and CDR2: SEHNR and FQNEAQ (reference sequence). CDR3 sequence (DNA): TGTGCCAGCAGCTTAAGCGGGAGCCCCGGGGAGCTGTTTTTT. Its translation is CASSLSGSPGELFF.

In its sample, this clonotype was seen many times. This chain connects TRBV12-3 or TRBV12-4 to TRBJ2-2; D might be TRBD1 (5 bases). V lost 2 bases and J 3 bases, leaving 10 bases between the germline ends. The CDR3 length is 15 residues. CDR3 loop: CASSLLQADTGELFF. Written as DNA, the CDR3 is TGTGCCAGCAGTTTATTACAGGCGGACACCGGGGAGCTGTTTTTT.

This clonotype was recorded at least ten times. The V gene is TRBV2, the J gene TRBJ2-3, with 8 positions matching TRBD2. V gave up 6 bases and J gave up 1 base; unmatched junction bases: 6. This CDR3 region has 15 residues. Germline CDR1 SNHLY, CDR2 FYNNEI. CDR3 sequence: CASRKSGSGTDTQYF. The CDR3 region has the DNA TGTGCCAGCAGAAAGAGCGGGAGCGGCACAGATACGCAGTATTTT.

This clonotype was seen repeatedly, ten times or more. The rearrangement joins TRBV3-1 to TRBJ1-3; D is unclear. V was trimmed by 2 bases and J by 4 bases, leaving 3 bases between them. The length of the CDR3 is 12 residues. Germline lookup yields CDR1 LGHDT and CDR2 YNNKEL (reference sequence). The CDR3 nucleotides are TGTGCCAGCAGCCAATGGGGAAACACCATATATTTT. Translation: CASSQWGNTIYF.

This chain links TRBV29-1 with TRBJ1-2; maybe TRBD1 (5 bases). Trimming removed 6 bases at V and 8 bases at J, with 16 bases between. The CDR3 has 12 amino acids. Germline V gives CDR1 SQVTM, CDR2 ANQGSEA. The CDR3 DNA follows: TGCAGCGTCGGGGACTCTCGAGGGGGCTACACCTTC. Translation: CSVGDSRGGYTF.

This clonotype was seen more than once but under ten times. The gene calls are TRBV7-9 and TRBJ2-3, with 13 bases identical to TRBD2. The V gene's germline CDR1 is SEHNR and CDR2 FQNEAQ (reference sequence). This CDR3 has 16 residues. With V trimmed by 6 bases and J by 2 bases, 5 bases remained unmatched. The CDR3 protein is CASSQGLAGNTDTQYF. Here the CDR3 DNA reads TGTGCCAGCAGTCAGGGACTAGCGGGGAACACAGATACGCAGTATTTT.

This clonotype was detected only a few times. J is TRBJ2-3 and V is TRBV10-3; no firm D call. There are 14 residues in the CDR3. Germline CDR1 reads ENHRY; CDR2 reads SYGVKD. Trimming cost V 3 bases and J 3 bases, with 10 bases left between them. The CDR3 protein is CAISDKVKTDTQYF. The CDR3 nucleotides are TGTGCCATCAGTGATAAGGTAAAGACAGATACGCAGTATTTT.

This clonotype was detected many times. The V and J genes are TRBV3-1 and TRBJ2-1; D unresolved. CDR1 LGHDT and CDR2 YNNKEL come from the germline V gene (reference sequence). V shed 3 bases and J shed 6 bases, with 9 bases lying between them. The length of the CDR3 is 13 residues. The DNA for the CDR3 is TGTGCCAGCAGCCACGGAGTCTCCAATGAGCAGTTCTTC. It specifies CASSHGVSNEQFF.

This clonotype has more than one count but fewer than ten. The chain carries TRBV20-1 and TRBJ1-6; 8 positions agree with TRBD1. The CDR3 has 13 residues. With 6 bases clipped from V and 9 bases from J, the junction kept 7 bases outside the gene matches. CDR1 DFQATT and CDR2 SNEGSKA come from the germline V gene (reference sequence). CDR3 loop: CSAMGQVGSPLHF. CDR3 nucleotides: TGCAGTGCCATGGGACAGGTCGGTTCACCCCTCCACTTT.

CDR3 amino acids: CASKSSAGNEKLFF. CDR3 sequence (DNA): TGCGCCAGCAAGAGTTCGGCGGGAAATGAAAAACTGTTTTTT. The chain couples TRBV5-1 to TRBJ1-4; D remains ambiguous. This CDR3 is built from 14 residues. Germline loops: CDR1 SGHRS, CDR2 YFSETQ. V shed 6 bases and J shed 5 bases, with 14 bases lying between them.

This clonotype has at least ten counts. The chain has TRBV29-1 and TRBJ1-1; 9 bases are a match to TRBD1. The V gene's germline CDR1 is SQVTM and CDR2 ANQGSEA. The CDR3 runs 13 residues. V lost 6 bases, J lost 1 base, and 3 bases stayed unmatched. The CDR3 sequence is CSVEGQGNTEAFF. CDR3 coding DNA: TGCAGCGTCGAGGGACAGGGGAACACTGAAGCTTTCTTT.

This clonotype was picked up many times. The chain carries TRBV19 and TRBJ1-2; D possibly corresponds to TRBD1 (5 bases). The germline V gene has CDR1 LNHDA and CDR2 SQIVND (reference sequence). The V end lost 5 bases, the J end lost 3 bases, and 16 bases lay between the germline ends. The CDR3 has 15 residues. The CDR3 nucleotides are TGTGCCAGTAGTGAAAACAGGAGGGGAGACTATGGCTACACCTTC. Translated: CASSENRRGDYGYTF.

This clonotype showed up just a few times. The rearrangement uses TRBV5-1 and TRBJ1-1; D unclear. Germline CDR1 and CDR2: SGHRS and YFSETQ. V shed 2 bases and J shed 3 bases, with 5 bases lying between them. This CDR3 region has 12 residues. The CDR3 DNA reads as TGCGCCAGCAGCTTTGGTTACACTGAAGCTTTCTTT. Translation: CASSFGYTEAFF.

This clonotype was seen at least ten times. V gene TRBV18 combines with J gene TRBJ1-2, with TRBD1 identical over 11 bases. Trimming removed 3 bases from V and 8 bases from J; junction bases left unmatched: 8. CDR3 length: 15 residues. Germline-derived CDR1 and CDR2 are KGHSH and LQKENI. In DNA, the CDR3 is TGTGCCAGCTCACCCGCCGGACAGGGGGCAAGAGGCTACACCTTC. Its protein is CASSPAGQGARGYTF.

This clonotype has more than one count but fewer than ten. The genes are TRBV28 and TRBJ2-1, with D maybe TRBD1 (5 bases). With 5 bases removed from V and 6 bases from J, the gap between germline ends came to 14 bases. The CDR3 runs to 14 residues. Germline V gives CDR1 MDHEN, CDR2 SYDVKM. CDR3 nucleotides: TGTGCCAGCAGTCTCCAGGGTTCCAGCAATGAGCAGTTCTTC. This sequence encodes CASSLQGSSNEQFF.

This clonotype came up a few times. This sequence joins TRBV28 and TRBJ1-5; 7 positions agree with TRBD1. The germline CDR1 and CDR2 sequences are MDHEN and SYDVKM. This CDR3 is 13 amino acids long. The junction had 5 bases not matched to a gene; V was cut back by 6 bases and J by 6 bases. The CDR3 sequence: CASRPTGPQPQHF. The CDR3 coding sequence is TGTGCCAGCAGGCCGACAGGGCCTCAGCCCCAGCATTTT.

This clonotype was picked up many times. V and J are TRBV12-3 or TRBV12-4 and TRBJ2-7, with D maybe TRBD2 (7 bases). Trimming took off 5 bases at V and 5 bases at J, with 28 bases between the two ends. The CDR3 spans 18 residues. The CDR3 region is CASSPHYAGVTGGHEQYF. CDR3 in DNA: TGTGCCAGCAGTCCCCACTATGCGGGAGTGACAGGAGGGCACGAGCAGTACTTC.

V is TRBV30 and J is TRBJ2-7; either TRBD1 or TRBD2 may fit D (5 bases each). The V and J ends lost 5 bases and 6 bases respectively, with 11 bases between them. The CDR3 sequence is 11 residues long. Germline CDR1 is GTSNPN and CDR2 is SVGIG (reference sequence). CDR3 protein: CAWSRGSEQYF. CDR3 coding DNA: TGTGCCTGGTCACGGGGCAGCGAGCAGTACTTC.

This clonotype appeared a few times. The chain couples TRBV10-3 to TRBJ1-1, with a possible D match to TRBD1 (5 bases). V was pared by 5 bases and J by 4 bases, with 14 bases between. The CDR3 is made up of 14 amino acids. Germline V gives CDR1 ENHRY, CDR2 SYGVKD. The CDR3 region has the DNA TGTGCCATCAGTCACACAGGAAGGGGCACTGAAGCTTTCTTT. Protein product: CAISHTGRGTEAFF.